This entry concerns a single T cell receptor (beta chain). Its recognized antigen is unknown. There are no base qualities to consult, and no much larger clone falls within one base. The sample belongs to a study of shared clonotypes between healthy human individuals (TCRdb year 2020). Broadly, across the study: The cohort included three men and two women between 18 and 49 years of age. For each donor, CD4 naive and CD4 memory were each run on three plates, CD8 naive on two plates, and CD8 memory on one plate. To estimate repertoire size and how much clonotypes are shared between individuals, the study performed deep sequencing of blood TCR repertoires from about 5 healthy adults. To increase sequencing depth and limit assay-specific biases, different laboratories used diverse techniques to prepare libraries and sequence TCR repertoires. Between about 0.9 and 8.9 billion PBMCs per donor were obtained by leukapheresis.

Using the deep immunoSEQ assay, multiplex PCR amplified TCR CDR3 regions from genomic DNA. Genomic DNA extracted from each cell subset was distributed evenly over all wells of several immunoSEQ 96-well plates, and each plate served as one replicate. Each replicate PCR for sorted subsets received around 200 ng genomic DNA, equal to roughly 30,000 T cell genomes. The purified libraries were quantified using a Qubit 3.0 fluorometer, sized with a Bioanalyzer 2100, and then quantified again using the KAPA Library Quantification kit. Each immunoSEQ 96-well plate was sequenced on its own single-read 150-cycle Illumina NextSeq 550 flow cell. In the paper's pipeline: Because only junctional sequences without quality scores were contained in the immunoSEQ output, filtering matching that applied to full-length reads could not be performed. Sequences were annotated with PyIR, a Python wrapper for IgBLAST v1.9, and V/J genes and CDR3 were assigned using IMGT germline references. Any read was removed if the V/J assignment was weak (E-value above 1e-6), the CDR3 was missing, or the read contained stop codons, out-of-frame junctions, or ambiguous translated residues. V3J clonotypes were defined as sequences sharing the same inferred V gene, J gene, and CDR3 amino acid sequence. The percentage overlap between two repertoires was calculated by dividing the number of shared unique clonotypes by the size of the smaller repertoire. Three approaches were used to assess repertoire richness: RTK rarefaction, the Chao1 estimator, and Recon v2.1 estimates of unobserved clonotypes. For all TCRbeta clonotypes obtained by the gDNA method from a few donors, generation probabilities were computed with OLGA. The table was pulled from immuneACCESS by TCRdb, which kept in-frame rearrangements only. Such tables lose some clones; where checked, under half of the loss comes from unresolved V genes, and the rest has no known cause. The DNA was the basis for D and trimming; V, J and clone size are from that table. Recorded for this sample are millions of clones; about 94% of them occurred a single time. The ten largest clones take up 0.85% to 1.2% of the sample.

Overall study outcomes, separate from this receptor: Higher generation probabilities were observed for clonotypes shared by all four sorted-subset donors than for non-shared clonotypes. When four donors were compared, the shared fraction of clonotypes was about 5.4% for naive CD4, over 3% for naive CD8, 2% to 2.5% for memory CD4, and 0.4% for memory CD8. Incomplete sequencing was indicated by rarefaction of sorted-subset datasets, despite the large sequencing depth. Larger estimated clonotype richness was generally found for naive subsets than for memory subsets. Based on pairwise subsampling, the degree of clonotype sharing among donors was expected to be affected by sequencing depth. Sampling was limited to blood, and TCR repertoires in tissue likely differ from TCR repertoires in blood. Because the study included only a small number of donors, the genetic and exposure-history diversity represented was limited.

The germline ends are 17 bases apart after V is trimmed by 3 bases and J by 8 bases. The CDR3 runs 14 amino acids, cysteine and phenylalanine included. Only CDR3 DNA remains: 42 bases, in frame from the first base. CDR1 SGDLS and CDR2 YYNGEE are derived from the germline V gene. CD8 naive samples were CD45RO-negative cells positively selected for CCR7, giving a CD45RA+CCR7+ population that excluded TemRA cells. The donors were healthy, HIV-negative adults with no recently reported acute infections or vaccinations. Only Caucasian adults living in Nashville, Tennessee, USA were represented among the donors. Blood was obtained by leukapheresis, after which PBMCs were separated by Ficoll-Histopaque density gradient centrifugation and cryopreserved in liquid nitrogen vapor phase. Purity and quantity of every magnetically sorted T cell population were checked by analytical flow cytometry. From each sorted fraction, genomic DNA was isolated and quantified by UV absorbance on a Nanodrop 2000c.

This clonotype originated in a man aged 18 to 30 in good health. The sequenced sample consisted of naive CD8+ T cells sorted from blood. The sample's cell subset or site label is to be understood as: CD45RA+CCR7+. In this chain, TRBV9 is recombined with TRBJ1-2, with no confidently assigned D gene. The CDR3 in this case is CASSAGRDLEGYTF. At the DNA level, the sequence is TGTGCCAGCAGCGCCGGACGAGACCTTGAGGGCTACACCTTC.